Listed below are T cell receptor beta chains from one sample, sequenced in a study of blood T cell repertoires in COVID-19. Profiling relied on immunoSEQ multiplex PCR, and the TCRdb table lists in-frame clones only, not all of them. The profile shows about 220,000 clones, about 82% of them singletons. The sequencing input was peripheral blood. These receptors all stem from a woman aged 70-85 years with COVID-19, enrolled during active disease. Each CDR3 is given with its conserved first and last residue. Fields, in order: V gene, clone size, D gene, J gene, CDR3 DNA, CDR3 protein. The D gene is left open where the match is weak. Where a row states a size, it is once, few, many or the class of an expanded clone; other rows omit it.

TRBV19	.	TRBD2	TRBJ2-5	TGTGCCAGTAGTTGGGCTAGCGGGGGCCAAGAGACCCAGTACTTC	CASSWASGGQETQYF
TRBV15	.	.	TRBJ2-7	TGTGCCACCAGCAGCCCGGATGGAGGCCCGAGGGACGAGCAGTACTTC	CATSSPDGGPRDEQYF
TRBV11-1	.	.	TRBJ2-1	TGTGCCAGCAGCCTAGACAGGCCCCAATACAATGAGCAGTTCTTC	CASSLDRPQYNEQFF
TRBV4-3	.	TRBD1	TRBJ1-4	TGCGCCAGCAGCCAAACGCCTGGACAGGCAACTAATGAAAAACTGTTTTTT	CASSQTPGQATNEKLFF
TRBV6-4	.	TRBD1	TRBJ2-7	TGTGCCAGCAGCCGGGACAGGGGGAGTGAGCAGTACTTC	CASSRDRGSEQYF
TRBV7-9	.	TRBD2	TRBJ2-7	TGTGCCAGCGGGAGGGACTCGTACGAGCAGTACTTC	CASGRDSYEQYF
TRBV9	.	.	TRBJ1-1	TGTGCCAGCAGCGCCCGACCGACAGACGTCGGATACGGAGCTTTCTTT	CASSARPTDVGYGAFF
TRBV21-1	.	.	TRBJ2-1	TGTGCCAGCAGCGACCGGGACAAATTTACTGTCTCCTACAATGAGCAGTTCTTC	CASSDRDKFTVSYNEQFF
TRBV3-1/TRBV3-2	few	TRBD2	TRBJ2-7	TGTGCCAGCAGCCAAGCCGGATGGGGGGGAGTGGGATACGAGCAGTACTTC	CASSQAGWGGVGYEQYF
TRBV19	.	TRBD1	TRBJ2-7	TGTGCCTCCAGGGGGCGCCTCTACGAGCAGTACTTC	CASRGRLYEQYF
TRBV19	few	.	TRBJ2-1	TGTGCCAGTAGTAGAGACGGGAAGACTCTAAATGAGCAGTTCTTC	CASSRDGKTLNEQFF
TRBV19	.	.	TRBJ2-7	TGTGCCAGTAGTCGGAGTGACTACCTCCACGAGCAGTACTTC	CASSRSDYLHEQYF
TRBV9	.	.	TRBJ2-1	TGTGCCAGCAGCTCCTACCGCGGGCCCGTCTACAATGAGCAGTTCTTC	CASSSYRGPVYNEQFF
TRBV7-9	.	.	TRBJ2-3	TGTGCCAGCAGCTTAGTCCGAACTAGCACAGATACGCAGTATTTT	CASSLVRTSTDTQYF
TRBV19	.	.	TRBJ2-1	TGTGCCAGTAGTATAGGGGGCGGGGGCGATGAGCAGTTCTTC	CASSIGGGGDEQFF
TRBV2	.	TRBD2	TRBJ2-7	TGTGCCAGCACTCCATTGACTAGCGGCCTCGCCGAGCAGTACTTC	CASTPLTSGLAEQYF
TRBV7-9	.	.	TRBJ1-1	TGTGCCAGCAGTTCGGGGGAAGCTTTCTTT	CASSSGEAFF
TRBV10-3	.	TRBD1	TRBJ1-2	TGTGCCATCAGTGGGGAATGGGACAGGGGTATTGGCTACACCTTC	CAISGEWDRGIGYTF
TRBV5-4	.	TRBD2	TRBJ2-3	TGTGCCAGCAGCAGGACTAGCGGGACTAGCACAGATACGCAGTATTTT	CASSRTSGTSTDTQYF
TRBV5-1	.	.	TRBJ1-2	TGCGCCAGCAGCCCCGAAGGGGGGGCTCCCTCCTATGGCTACACCTTC	CASSPEGGAPSYGYTF
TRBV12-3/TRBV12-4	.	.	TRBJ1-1	TGTGCCAGCAGTTTGGCGGGGCACCTCGAAGCTTTCTTT	CASSLAGHLEAFF
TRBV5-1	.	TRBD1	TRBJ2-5	TGCGCCAGCAGCCCAGGACAGGCCGGGGAGACCCAGTACTTC	CASSPGQAGETQYF
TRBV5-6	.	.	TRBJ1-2	TGTGCCAGCAGCTTGGGACGGGTCCTTTCCGGGGGTGGCTACACCTTC	CASSLGRVLSGGGYTF
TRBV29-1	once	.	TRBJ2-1	TGCAGCGTTGACAGGGGGGCCTACAATGAGCAGTTCTTC	CSVDRGAYNEQFF
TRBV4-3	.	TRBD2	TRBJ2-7	TGCGCCAGCAGCCAGAACGCTGGAGGACTAGACGAGCAGTACTTC	CASSQNAGGLDEQYF
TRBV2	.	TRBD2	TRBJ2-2	TGTGCCAGCGTATGGGGACTATCAAACACCGGGGAGCTGTTTTTT	CASVWGLSNTGELFF
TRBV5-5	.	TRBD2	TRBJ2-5	TGTGCCAGCAGCTTTACTAGCGGGGAAGAGACCCAGTACTTC	CASSFTSGEETQYF
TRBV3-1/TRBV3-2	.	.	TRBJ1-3	TGTGCCAGCAGCCAAGTTCAGTCCTCTGGAAACACCATATATTTT	CASSQVQSSGNTIYF
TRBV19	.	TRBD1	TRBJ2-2	TGTGCCAGTAGTATAGGGACAGGGGTGAACACCGGGGAGCTGTTTTTT	CASSIGTGVNTGELFF
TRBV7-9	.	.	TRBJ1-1	TGTGCCAGCAGCCGAAACGGGAACACTGAAGCTTTCTTT	CASSRNGNTEAFF
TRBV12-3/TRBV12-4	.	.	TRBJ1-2	TGTGCCAGCAGCTTCCAGGGTAGCTATGGCTACACCTTC	CASSFQGSYGYTF
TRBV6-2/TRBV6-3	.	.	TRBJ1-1	TGTGCCAGCAGTTACGACAGAGCCACTGAAGCTTTCTTT	CASSYDRATEAFF
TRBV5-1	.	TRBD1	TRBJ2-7	TGCGCCAGCAGCTTGACAGGGGGCTACTCATCCTACGAGCAGTACTTC	CASSLTGGYSSYEQYF
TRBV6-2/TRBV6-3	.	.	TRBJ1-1	TGTGCCAGCAGTACGGAAGACAGAGTTGAAGCTTTCTTT	CASSTEDRVEAFF
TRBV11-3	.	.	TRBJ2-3	TGTGCCAGCAGACAGGGACAAACTAGCACAGATACGCAGTATTTT	CASRQGQTSTDTQYF
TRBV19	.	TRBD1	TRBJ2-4	TGTGCCAGTAGTGTGGGACAGGGGGCCGACATTCAGTACTTC	CASSVGQGADIQYF
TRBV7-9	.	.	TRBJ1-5	TGTGCCAGCAGCTTACCAGGGGTTAATCAGCCCCAGCATTTT	CASSLPGVNQPQHF
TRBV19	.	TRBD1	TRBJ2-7	TGTGCCAGTAGTATAAGTCAGGGGGTCTCCTACGAGCAGTACTTC	CASSISQGVSYEQYF
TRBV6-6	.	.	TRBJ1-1	TGTGCCAGCAGTTCCTGGGGCGGGAATGAAGCTTTCTTT	CASSSWGGNEAFF
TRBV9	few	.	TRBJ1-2	TGTGCCAGCAGCTCAGAGGAAGGCTACACCTTC	CASSSEEGYTF
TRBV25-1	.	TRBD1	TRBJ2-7	TGTGCCAGCAGTGAATTTCCGGGACAGGGGCCCTACGAGCAGTACTTC	CASSEFPGQGPYEQYF
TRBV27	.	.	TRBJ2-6	TGTGCCAGCAGTGGGTGGGGGGATCTACCTCCATCTGGGGCCAACGTCCTGACTTTC	CASSGWGDLPPSGANVLTF
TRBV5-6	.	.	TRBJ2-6	TGTGCCAGCAGGTCGCGGGTCGGGGCCAACGTCCTGACTTTC	CASRSRVGANVLTF
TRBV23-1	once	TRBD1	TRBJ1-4	TGCGCCAGCAGTCACCCCGGGACAGGGAAAAAGACAACTAATGAAAAACTGTTTTTT	CASSHPGTGKKTTNEKLFF
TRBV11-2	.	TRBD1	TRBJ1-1	TGTGCCAGCAGCCACCAGGGGGCAGGGGGCACTGAAGCTTTCTTT	CASSHQGAGGTEAFF
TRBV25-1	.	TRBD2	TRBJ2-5	TGTGCCAGCAGTGGGGGACTAGCGGGAGGAGAGACCCAGTACTTC	CASSGGLAGGETQYF
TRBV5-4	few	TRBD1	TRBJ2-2	TGTGCCAGCAGCTTGGGGACAGGGGAATCCGGGGAGCTGTTTTTT	CASSLGTGESGELFF
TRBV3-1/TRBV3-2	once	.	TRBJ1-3	TGTGCCAGCAGCCTAGGGGATTCTGGAAACACCATATATTTT	CASSLGDSGNTIYF
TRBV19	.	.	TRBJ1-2	TGTGCCAGTAGTAGGGGACGGCCAGGCGGGGAGGGTGGCTACACCTTC	CASSRGRPGGEGGYTF
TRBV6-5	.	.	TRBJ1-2	TGTGCCAGCAGTTCAAGAGGGTTCCCAGATCACTATGGCTACACCTTC	CASSSRGFPDHYGYTF
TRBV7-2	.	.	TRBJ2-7	TGTGCCAGCAGCTTAGACAGATTCTACGAGCAGTACTTC	CASSLDRFYEQYF
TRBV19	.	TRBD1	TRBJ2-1	TGTGCCAGTAGTATAGATGGGACAGGGTTAAGGAATGAGCAGTTCTTC	CASSIDGTGLRNEQFF
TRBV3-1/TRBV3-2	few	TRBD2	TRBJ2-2	TGTGCCAGCAGCCAAGCGGGACTAGCGGCCTACACCGGGGAGCTGTTTTTT	CASSQAGLAAYTGELFF